These 4 T cell receptor beta chains share one sample of origin, sequenced in a study of a mutant IDH1 vaccine in newly diagnosed glioma. As for time point: baseline, week 1 (first vaccination visit). Noted treatment: pre-vaccination baseline after standard-of-care therapy. The repertoire was sequenced with immunoSEQ multiplex PCR; TCRdb's copy has only in-frame clones and lacks some. The sample has 90,000 to 95,000 clones; 83% are singletons. The sample in question was PBMCs, obtained from a glioma patient treated with radiotherapy, temozolomide or both. Receptors were obtained from a woman aged 45-60 years with glioma.

This clone came up once. This sequence joins TRBV10-3 and TRBJ1-4; D remains ambiguous. Germline V gene lookup returns CDR1 ENHRY and CDR2 SYGVKD. The length of the CDR3 is 14 residues. Trimming pared 6 bases from V and 3 bases from J, leaving 11 bases between. The CDR3 sequence: CAISQAGPNEKLFF. In DNA form, the CDR3 reads TGTGCCATCAGCCAAGCCGGGCCTAATGAAAAACTGTTTTTT.

This sequence joins TRBV6-1 and TRBJ2-5; 10 bases match TRBD2. The V gene's germline CDR1 is MNHNS and CDR2 SASEGT. The V segment lost 3 bases and the J segment 7 bases; nucleotides outside the gene matches: 11. The CDR3 totals 16 residues. The CDR3 coding sequence is TGTGCCAGCAGTGACTTAGCGGGGGGCCCGAGTATGACCCAGTACTTC. This codes for CASSDLAGGPSMTQYF.

The gene calls are TRBV5-1 and TRBJ2-3; D may be TRBD2 (6 bases). V was shortened by 0 bases and J by 7 bases, with 18 bases between the two germline ends. The CDR3 is 16 amino acids. The germline V gene encodes CDR1 SGHRS and CDR2 YFSETQ. CDR3 loop: CASSLEGTLASYTQYF. The CDR3 region has the DNA TGCGCCAGCAGCTTGGAGGGGACGCTAGCGAGCTATACGCAGTATTTT.

The J gene is TRBJ1-1, the V gene TRBV9, with a possible D match to TRBD1 (5 bases). Germline CDR1 SGDLS, CDR2 YYNGEE. The CDR3 covers 19 residues. With 0 bases removed from V and 4 bases from J, the gap between germline ends came to 25 bases. The CDR3 DNA reads TGTGCCAGCAGCGTAGGTCTCAGGGCGGGAGTCGGGTTGGGCACTGAAGCTTTCTTT. It specifies CASSVGLRAGVGLGTEAFF.